Here is one T cell receptor beta chain with its context. Antigen: not known. From germline, CDR1 is SGHRS and CDR2 YFSETQ. The V end lost 0 bases, the J end lost 6 bases, and 19 bases lay between the germline ends. CDR3 length equals 17 residues. In every case, the donor was a healthy Caucasian. The cDNA had a unique molecular identifier and a template-switch universal primer site. Via MiXCR, TCRdb re-called the 5' RACE reads, giving one row per CDR3 protein. The sample records 1.5 million to 2 million distinct CDR3 sequences, about 31% being singletons. This entry comes from a study of identical twins. General study findings and limits: Out-of-frame alpha sequences shared by twins showed excess low generation probability. Excess twin sharing in beta out-of-frame sequences was weaker.

Sequencing was performed on cord blood. The chain links TRBV5-1 to TRBJ2-1; D might be TRBD1 (5 bases). This sequence was found in a newborn girl in good health. CDR3 coding DNA: TGCGCCAGCAGCTTGGAGCAGGGAAGAACCCCGAGCAATGAGCAGTTCTTC. This translates into CASSLEQGRTPSNEQFF.